One sample yielded the 32 T cell receptor beta chains listed below, sequenced in a study of T cell repertoires in cytomegalovirus infection (dated by TCRdb to about 2019). The intended sense of this specimen's treatment or condition label: in vitro stimulation with specific CMV peptide epitopes to enrich CMV-specific T cells. Sequencing took place on an Illumina HiSeq 1500. TCRdb ran its own pipeline on the public reads, namely fastp trimming at Q25 and MiXCR clone calling, and kept in-frame beta chains. Rows with a matching CDR3 protein are joined into one entry that keeps the most common DNA and genes. The sample table contains fewer than 900,000 distinct CDR3 sequences; only one count was recorded for around 29% of them. Roughly 14% of the sample rests with the top ten. Their target antigens are unknown. This specimen was cultured CD8+ T cells from PBMCs, taken from culture after CMV antigen stimulation. The source is a human donor in good health (CMV status not recorded). Some clones in this sample may be carry-over from other donors' samples.

The chain couples TRBV29-1 to TRBJ1-1; the match to TRBD1 covers 7 bases. Germline CDR1 SQVTM, CDR2 ANQGSEA. This CDR3 contains 15 residues. The trim removed 1 base at V and 7 bases at J, leaving 12 bases unmatched. CDR3 in amino acids: CSVEATWDSRFEAFF. Here the CDR3 DNA reads TGCAGCGTTGAAGCTACCTGGGACAGCCGTTTTGAAGCTTTCTTT.

This sequence joins TRBV27 and TRBJ1-4, with TRBD1 matching over 8 bases. Per germline, CDR1 MNHEY and CDR2 SMNVEV (reference sequence). Trimming cost V 5 bases and J 8 bases; bases outside gene matches: 10. The CDR3 is 15 residues long. The CDR3 sequence: CASSRAGGDYEKLFF. DNA of the CDR3: TGTGCCAGCAGTCGGGCAGGGGGCGATTACGAAAAACTGTTTTTT.

This chain joins TRBV6-1 and TRBJ1-5; possible D gene TRBD1, 6 bases. V dropped 5 bases and J dropped 6 bases, with 11 bases sitting between them. The CDR3 covers 13 residues. Germline V gene sequence: CDR1 MNHNS, CDR2 SASEGT. In nucleotides, the CDR3 is TGTGCCAGCAGTTCAGGGGCGGTTCAGCCCCAGCATTTT. Translation: CASSSGAVQPQHF.

The chain couples TRBV12-3 or TRBV12-4 to TRBJ2-5; the D is unclear. The ends were cut back, 6 bases at V and 2 bases at J, with 7 bases in the middle. This CDR3 has 12 amino acids. DNA for the CDR3: TGTGCCAGCAGCGGTATTCAAGAGACCCAGTACTTC. Protein product: CASSGIQETQYF.

This clonotype was counted only a few times. The chain has TRBV6-1 and TRBJ1-5, with no clear D. Trimming removed 6 bases at V and 5 bases at J, with 11 bases between. Germline values: CDR1 MNHNS, CDR2 SASEGT. The CDR3 is 13 amino acids. The CDR3 coding sequence is TGTGCCAGCAGACACGACCTGGATCAGCCCCAGCATTTT. Its protein product is CASRHDLDQPQHF.

This rearrangement joins TRBV6-5 to TRBJ2-1; D might be TRBD2 (7 bases). Trimming took 4 bases from V and 9 from J, leaving 25 bases between them. Germline values: CDR1 MNHEY, CDR2 SVGAGI. This CDR3 spans 17 amino acids. The CDR3 spells CASSSRMTSRGFGEQFF. The CDR3 DNA reads TGTGCCAGCAGTTCCCGAATGACTAGCAGGGGATTTGGTGAGCAGTTCTTC.

This clonotype was observed a handful of times. This rearrangement joins TRBV28 to TRBJ1-4; D perhaps matches TRBD1 (5 bases). The V end lost 4 bases, the J end lost 11 bases, and 17 bases lay between the germline ends. There are 14 residues in the CDR3. Germline V gene sequence: CDR1 MDHEN, CDR2 SYDVKM. This chain's CDR3 is CASSSINRGEKLFF. The CDR3 nucleotides read TGTGCCAGCAGTTCCATCAACCGGGGGGAGAAACTGTTTTTT. The full variable domain, rest sourced from reference TRBV28 and TRBJ1-4, is DVKVTQSSRYLVKRTGEKVFLECVQDMDHENMFWYRQDPGLGLRLIYFSYDVKMKEKGDIPEGYSVSREKKERFSLILESASTNQTSMYLCASSSINRGEKLFFGSGTQLSVL.

This clonotype appeared a few times. This sequence joins TRBV12-3 or TRBV12-4 and TRBJ1-1; D uncertain. Trimming took off 6 bases at V and 3 bases at J, with 14 bases between the two ends. The CDR3 loop spans 14 amino acids. This chain's CDR3 is CASSPPGSDTEAFF. In DNA form, the CDR3 reads TGTGCCAGCAGCCCCCCGGGGTCAGACACTGAAGCTTTCTTT.

This clonotype has a count of ten or more. The V and J genes are TRBV12-3 or TRBV12-4 and TRBJ2-3; D perhaps matches TRBD2 (6 bases). The CDR3 covers 12 residues. V gave up 6 bases and J gave up 4 bases, with 8 bases separating them. CDR3 protein: CASSSGADTQYF. In DNA, the CDR3 is TGTGCCAGCAGCTCGGGGGCAGATACGCAGTATTTT.

The chain uses TRBV27 and TRBJ2-5; the match to TRBD1 covers 9 bases. Germline trimming cut 5 bases from V and 3 bases from J; bases unmatched to any gene: 7. CDR1 and CDR2 (germline): MNHEY, SMNVEV (reference sequence). This CDR3 spans 15 amino acids. The CDR3 spells CASSPQTGGEETQYF. The CDR3, as DNA: TGTGCCAGCAGTCCTCAGACAGGGGGAGAAGAGACCCAGTACTTC.

The rearrangement links TRBV7-3 to TRBJ2-2, with TRBD2 as a possible D gene (6 bases). Germline V gene lookup returns CDR1 SGHTA and CDR2 FQGTGA. Trimming shortened V by 6 bases and J by 0 bases, and 14 bases separated the two germline ends. The CDR3 loop spans 16 amino acids. CDR3 residues: CASRAGRYPNTGELFF. The CDR3 nucleotides read TGTGCCAGCAGGGCGGGACGGTACCCGAACACCGGGGAGCTGTTTTTT.

This clonotype has a single count. The chain links TRBV10-3 to TRBJ1-2, with a tentative D call TRBD1 (6 bases). CDR3 length: 12 amino acids. V shed 9 bases and J shed 4 bases, with 12 bases lying between them. Germline V gene data show CDR1 as ENHRY and CDR2 as SYGVKD. Here the CDR3 reads CAITGRGYGYTF. DNA of the CDR3: TGTGCCATAACAGGGCGAGGCTATGGCTACACCTTC.

This clonotype occurred many times. This chain uses TRBV7-2 with TRBJ2-7, with TRBD1 identical over 7 bases. The CDR3 extends over 14 amino acids. The trim removed 5 bases at V and 4 bases at J, leaving 8 bases unmatched. Germline assignment: CDR1 SGHTA and CDR2 FQGNSA. The CDR3 DNA reads as TGTGCCAGCAGCCCCGGGACAGCAGGATACGAGCAGTACGTC. Protein product: CASSPGTAGYEQYV.

This sequence joins TRBV7-9 and TRBJ1-1, with unresolved D. The germline V gene has CDR1 SEHNR and CDR2 FQNEAQ (reference sequence). The CDR3 contains 15 residues. The germline V and J ends were trimmed by 5 bases and 1 base, with 14 bases remaining between them. This chain's CDR3 is CASSTSGRANTEAFF. CDR3 DNA: TGTGCCAGCAGCACCTCGGGGAGGGCGAACACTGAAGCTTTCTTT.

This clonotype was counted at least ten times. The rearrangement links TRBV20-1 to TRBJ2-1, with D uncertain. Trimming took 0 bases from V and 2 from J, leaving 11 bases between them. This CDR3 has 15 amino acids. CDR1 is DFQATT, CDR2 SNEGSKA, per germline (reference sequence). CDR3 in amino acids: CSARDLELTYNEQFF. DNA of the CDR3: TGCAGTGCTAGAGATCTCGAACTTACCTACAATGAGCAGTTCTTC.

This clonotype was recorded a few times. The chain has TRBV7-9 and TRBJ2-2; no definite D call. Germline V gene lookup returns CDR1 SEHNR and CDR2 FQNEAQ (reference sequence). Trimming cost V 1 base and J 4 bases, with 13 bases left between them. CDR3 size: 16 residues. CDR3 sequence (DNA): TGTGCCAGCAGCTTAGGGGTAGCCGCGGTCACCGGGGAGCTGTTTTTT. This translates into CASSLGVAAVTGELFF.

This clonotype came up a few times. The chain is built from TRBV28 and TRBJ2-3, with D possibly being TRBD2 (7 bases). The CDR3 loop spans 17 amino acids. Germline V CDR1 and CDR2: MDHEN, SYDVKM. V was trimmed by 5 bases and J by 2 bases, leaving 20 bases between them. CDR3 in DNA: TGTGCCAGCAGTCTACGACTTCCGCGGGGGCCCACAGATACGCAGTATTTT. Translating it yields CASSLRLPRGPTDTQYF.

This clonotype appeared once. The gene calls are TRBV19 and TRBJ2-1; 12 bases align to TRBD1. The CDR3 runs 15 residues. V was clipped by 5 bases and J by 7 bases; unmatched bases: 6. The germline gives CDR1 LNHDA, CDR2 SQIVND (reference sequence). CDR3 in DNA: TGTGCCAGTAGTCTCGGGACAGGGGGCTTGAATGAGCAGTTCTTC. This sequence encodes CASSLGTGGLNEQFF.

V is TRBV19 and J is TRBJ2-1, with D maybe TRBD2 (6 bases). The CDR3 sequence is 15 residues long. CDR1 is LNHDA and CDR2 is SQIVND in the germline V gene (reference sequence). Between the trimmed V and J ends, which lost 4 bases and 3 bases, there was a span of 13 bases. CDR3 sequence (DNA): TGTGCCAGTAGTACAGGAGGGTTAATCTACAATGAGCAGTTCTTC. It codes for CASSTGGLIYNEQFF.

This clonotype occurred a few times. The chain carries TRBV10-3 and TRBJ2-7; D remains unclear. The CDR3 has 12 amino acids. V dropped 0 bases and J dropped 5 bases, with 5 bases sitting between them. The germline V gene has CDR1 ENHRY and CDR2 SYGVKD. CDR3 nucleotides: TGTGCCATCAGTGAGTCGAGCGACGAGCAGTACTTC. Protein product: CAISESSDEQYF.

This clonotype was found a few times. The CDR3 reads CASSYSDAYEQYV. The CDR3 nucleotides are TGTGCCAGCAGTTACTCGGACGCCTACGAGCAGTACGTC. This chain joins TRBV6-6 and TRBJ2-7; D is unclear. The CDR3 sequence is 13 residues long. Germline values: CDR1 MNHNY, CDR2 SVGAGI (reference sequence). V lost 0 bases, J lost 2 bases, and 5 bases lay in between.

On this clonotype itself: A junction end diverges from the germline sequence, so it may reflect a read error. The chain employs TRBV4-2 and TRBJ2-2, with TRBD2 matching 7 bases. The CDR3 contains 16 residues. The germline gives CDR1 LGHNA, CDR2 YNFKEQ. The CDR3 DNA is TGTGTCAGCAGCCAAGAGAGGCTAGCGGCCACCGGGGAGCTGTTTTTT. This codes for CVSSQERLAATGELFF.

The CDR3 loop reads CASSYPGTYEQYV. The CDR3 nucleotides read TGTGCCAGCAGTTACCCCGGAACCTACGAGCAGTACGTC. This chain uses TRBV6-2 or TRBV6-3 with TRBJ2-7; D is undetermined. The CDR3 is 13 amino acids. Between the trimmed V and J ends, which lost 2 bases and 2 bases, there was a span of 7 bases. Germline loops: CDR1 MNHEY, CDR2 SVGEGT.

This clonotype was seen just once. J is TRBJ1-2 and V is TRBV6-1; perhaps TRBD1 as D (5 bases). The CDR3 sequence is 15 residues long. CDR1 is MNHNS, CDR2 SASEGT, per germline. Deletions cut 0 bases from V and 7 bases from J, with 15 bases between. DNA for the CDR3: TGTGCCAGCAGTGAAGCTCTCGGACAACGGGGTGGCTACACCTTC. It is translated as CASSEALGQRGGYTF.

This clonotype showed up many times. Sequence at one end of the junction differs from germline and may be a read error. The chain carries TRBV12-3 or TRBV12-4 and TRBJ1-1; D is unresolved. This CDR3 contains 14 residues. CDR3 sequence: CASSLGLLNTEAFF. CDR3 bases: TGTGCCAGCAGCTTAGGTCTACTGAACACTGAAGCTTTCTTT.

This clonotype came up a few times. The chain has TRBV7-9 and TRBJ1-3, with D perhaps TRBD1 (5 bases). CDR3 length: 17 amino acids. Trimming removed 1 base at V and 0 bases at J, with 13 bases between. CDR1 is SEHNR and CDR2 is FQNEAQ in the germline V gene (reference sequence). This CDR3 reads CASSLGQSQSSGNTIYF. The CDR3 coding sequence is TGTGCCAGCAGCTTAGGACAGTCCCAAAGCTCTGGAAACACCATATATTTT. The whole variable domain, filled in from reference TRBV7-9 and TRBJ1-3, reads DTGVSQNPRHKITKRGQNVTFRCDPISEHNRLYWYRQTLGQGPEFLTYFQNEAQLEKSRLLSDRFSAERPKGSFSTLEIQRTEQGDSAMYLCASSLGQSQSSGNTIYFGEGSWLTVV.

The sample holds a few counts of this clonotype. The chain joins TRBV7-6 to TRBJ2-1; no firm D call. CDR3 length equals 13 residues. The germline V gene encodes CDR1 SGHVS and CDR2 FNYEAQ. Trimming removed 3 bases at V and 6 bases at J, with 9 bases between. The CDR3: CASSFGNPNEQFF. In nucleotides, the CDR3 is TGTGCCAGCAGCTTTGGGAATCCCAATGAGCAGTTCTTC.

This clonotype has just a few counts. The rearrangement joins TRBV5-4 to TRBJ2-2, with 8 bases fitting TRBD1. The CDR3 consists of 13 residues. From germline, CDR1 is SGHNT and CDR2 YYREEE (reference sequence). With V trimmed by 4 bases and J by 6 bases, 2 bases remained unmatched. The DNA for the CDR3 is TGTGCCAGCAGCCAACAGGGGGCCGGGGAGCTGTTTTTT. Residues: CASSQQGAGELFF.

In its sample, this clonotype was seen many times. The V gene is TRBV7-2, the J gene TRBJ1-2; 8 bases line up with TRBD1. CDR3 length equals 14 residues. Trimming took 6 bases from V and 0 from J; bases not matched to a gene: 3. The germline V gene encodes CDR1 SGHTA and CDR2 FQGNSA. In DNA form, the CDR3 reads TGTGCCAGCAGAGAGGACAGGGCTAACTATGGCTACACCTTC. Protein product: CASREDRANYGYTF.

J is TRBJ2-5 and V is TRBV20-1, with TRBD2 matching 10 bases. V trimming: 7 bases; J trimming: 0 bases; junction bases outside the gene matches: 8. Germline V CDR1 and CDR2: DFQATT, SNEGSKA (reference sequence). The CDR3 covers 15 residues. CDR3 nucleotides: TGCAGTGGGGCTAGCGGGGGCCATTACCAAGAGACCCAGTACTTC. Translated, it gives CSGASGGHYQETQYF.

The CDR3 bases are TGCGCCAGCAGCCGCGCCGGACAACTGAGCTCCTACGAGCAGTACTTC. Its translation: CASSRAGQLSSYEQYF. This chain links TRBV4-1 with TRBJ2-7; D is possibly TRBD1 (5 bases). The CDR3 sequence is 16 residues long. The V end lost 4 bases, the J end lost 0 bases, and 16 bases lay between the germline ends. CDR1 and CDR2 (germline): MGHRA, YSYEKL.

This clonotype was counted ten times or more. The rearrangement joins TRBV4-1 to TRBJ2-5; D is unresolved. The CDR3 length is 18 residues. V was pared by 2 bases and J by 2 bases, with 21 bases between. Germline CDR1 MGHRA, CDR2 YSYEKL. This CDR3 is CASSQLGWGRRNQETQYF. The CDR3 region has the DNA TGCGCCAGCAGCCAACTCGGTTGGGGAAGGAGAAATCAAGAGACCCAGTACTTC.